The present entry profiles one TCR beta chain with its context. Assay used: immunoSEQ multiplex PCR; TCRdb lists only in-frame clones, some missing. The profile shows 55,000 to 65,000 clones, about 88% of them singletons. A history of autoimmune disease or systemic immunosuppression excluded patients. This record comes from a study of OX40 agonist ivuxolimab in advanced cancers. The wider study: Recorded diagnoses for dose-escalation patients were hepatocellular carcinoma, melanoma, renal cell or head and neck cancer.

The V gene's germline CDR1 is WSHSY and CDR2 SAAADI. This CDR3 comprises 14 residues. V lost 8 bases and J lost 0, with 11 bases in between. The sample was CD4+ or CD8+ T cells sorted from blood, taken in a trial of the OX40 agonist ivuxolimab. The rearrangement joins TRBV10-2 to TRBJ2-1; possible D gene TRBD2, 6 bases. This receptor was obtained from an adult with an advanced solid tumor such as melanoma, head and neck, liver or kidney cancer. This chain's CDR3 is CASDSGRSYNEQFF. The CDR3 DNA follows: TGCGCCAGCGATAGCGGCCGCTCCTACAATGAGCAGTTCTTC.